Below are 21 T cell receptor beta chains sequenced from a single sample in a study of blood T cells in healthy people across ages (dated by TCRdb to the mid-2010s). The library was prepared using 5' RACE. Sequencing instrument: Illumina HiSeq 2500. The second PCR ran for about 6 to 12 cycles and used a J-beta primer mix along with a sample-barcoded 5' primer. TCRdb cleaned the public reads at Q25 with fastp, built clones with MiXCR and kept in-frame beta chains. Merged by CDR3 protein, the rows form single entries marked with the most common genes and DNA. The sample records roughly 680,000 distinct CDR3 sequences, 45% to 60% of which are singletons. The ten top clones hold approximately 13% of the sample. Sample: blood. The receptor set was obtained from a woman over 75 in good health.

As to this clonotype: It may be a read error: a sequence one base away is much more abundant. The chain carries TRBV7-9 and TRBJ2-3; D not certain. Trimming left V 5 bases short and J 4 bases short, with 7 bases between. Germline V gives CDR1 SEHNR, CDR2 FQNEAQ (reference sequence). This CDR3 is 12 amino acids long. CDR3 nucleotide sequence: TGTGCCAGCAGCCAAGGGCCAGATACGCAGTATTTT. It yields the protein CASSQGPDTQYF.

This clonotype appeared once. This may be a read error, as it is one base from a much larger clone. This rearrangement joins TRBV28 to TRBJ1-1, with D hard to call. The V and J ends lost 5 bases and 4 bases respectively, with 11 bases between them. Germline assignment: CDR1 MDHEN and CDR2 SYDVKM. The CDR3 runs to 13 residues. CDR3 in amino acids: CASSVPDGTEAFF. The CDR3 DNA reads TGTGCCAGCAGTGTACCGGATGGCACTGAAGCTTTCTTT. The variable domain in full, with the rest retrieved from reference TRBV28 and TRBJ1-1, is DVKVTQSSRYLVKRTGEKVFLECVQDMDHENMFWYRQDPGLGLRLIYFSYDVKMKEKGDIPEGYSVSREKKERFSLILESASTNQTSMYLCASSVPDGTEAFFGQGTRLTVV.

The rearrangement links TRBV20-1 to TRBJ1-1; maybe TRBD1 (5 bases). The CDR3 covers 12 residues. Trimming removed 5 bases at V and 4 bases at J, with 11 bases between. The germline gives CDR1 DFQATT, CDR2 SNEGSKA (reference sequence). The CDR3 DNA is TGCAGTGCTGCATCGAGGGGCACTGAAGCTTTCTTT. Its translation: CSAASRGTEAFF.

The sample holds many counts of this clonotype. The chain joins TRBV29-1 to TRBJ2-5; 8 bases are a match to TRBD1. The germline gives CDR1 SQVTM, CDR2 ANQGSEA. CDR3 length: 11 amino acids. V was clipped by 8 bases and J by 4 bases; unmatched bases: 3. The CDR3 DNA reads TGCAGCTCCGACAGGGGAGAGACCCAGTACTTC. Amino acid sequence: CSSDRGETQYF. Full variable domain (outside the CDR3, taken from reference TRBV29-1 and TRBJ2-5): SAVISQKPSRDICQRGTSLTIQCQVDSQVTMMFWYRQQPGQSLTLIATANQGSEATYESGFVIDKFPISRPNLTFSTLTVSNMSPEDSSIYLCSSDRGETQYFGPGTRLLVL.

V usage is TRBV11-1 and J usage is TRBJ2-7, with D unclear. The end of the DNA is better explained by TRBJ2-5, so the J call may be wrong. The CDR3 has 12 amino acids. The germline V gene has CDR1 SGHAT and CDR2 FQDESV (reference sequence). CDR3 sequence: CASSPPVGTQYF. Here the CDR3 DNA reads TGTGCCAGCAGCCCGCCCGTGGGGACCCAGTACTTC.

This clonotype was counted many times. The chain links TRBV12-3 or TRBV12-4 to TRBJ2-5; TRBD1 aligns across 9 bases. With V trimmed by 3 bases and J by 2 bases, 1 base remained unmatched. The CDR3 is 14 residues long. The CDR3: CASSFGTGQETQYF. The CDR3 nucleotides are TGTGCCAGCAGTTTCGGGACAGGGCAAGAGACCCAGTACTTC.

V gene TRBV7-2 combines with J gene TRBJ2-7; the match to TRBD2 covers 8 bases. V shed 11 bases, J shed 5 bases, and the junction held 23 bases outside the gene matches. The CDR3 loop spans 17 amino acids. CDR1 and CDR2 (germline): SGHTA, FQGNSA. CDR3 DNA: TGTGCCCTCAAAGGAGTCCCGGGACTAGTCGGTTACCACGAGCAGTACTTC. This sequence encodes CALKGVPGLVGYHEQYF.

This chain links TRBV7-2 with TRBJ2-7; TRBD2 aligns across 7 bases. V was pared by 5 bases and J by 5 bases, with 9 bases of the junction left unmatched. Germline CDR1 and CDR2: SGHTA and FQGNSA. The CDR3 runs to 14 residues. The CDR3 reads CASSLDREVHEQYF. For the CDR3, the DNA is TGTGCCAGCAGCCTTGATCGGGAGGTCCACGAGCAGTACTTC.

On this clonotype: A much more abundant neighbour one base away suggests this may be a read error. Here the CDR3 DNA reads TGTGCCACCCAACGGGGGGACTGCAACAATGAGCAGTTCTTC. This codes for CATQRGDCNNEQFF. The chain couples TRBV15 to TRBJ2-1, with TRBD2 identical over 7 bases. Looked up from germline, CDR1 is LNHNV and CDR2 is YYDKDF (reference sequence). Losses at the gene ends were 8 bases for V and 5 bases for J; bases not matched to a gene: 9. This CDR3 has 14 residues. Based on the CDR3 plus reference TRBV15 and TRBJ2-1, the full variable domain is DAMVIQNPRYQVTQFGKPVTLSCSQTLNHNVMYWYQQKSSQAPKLLFHYYDKDFNNEADTPDNFQSRRPNTSFCFLDIRSPGLGDTAMYLCATQRGDCNNEQFFGPGTRLTVL.

The chain links TRBV10-3 to TRBJ1-1; D is perhaps TRBD1 (5 bases). This CDR3 spans 14 amino acids. Trimming shortened V by 2 bases and J by 1 base, and 8 bases separated the two germline ends. Germline values: CDR1 ENHRY, CDR2 SYGVKD. The CDR3 nucleotides read TGTGCCATCAGTGAGGCAGGGAGGAACACTGAAGCTTTCTTT. It is translated as CAISEAGRNTEAFF.

This clonotype was picked up a small number of times. The chain carries TRBV6-5 and TRBJ1-5; D unresolved. The CDR3 totals 13 residues. V was shortened by 4 bases and J by 3 bases, with 7 bases between the two germline ends. Germline CDR1 is MNHEY and CDR2 is SVGAGI. DNA for the CDR3: TGTGCCAGCAGTTCCGCCGCCAATCAGCCCCAGCATTTT. Translating gives CASSSAANQPQHF.

This clonotype was recorded at least ten times. V gene TRBV12-3 or TRBV12-4 combines with J gene TRBJ2-7, with 9 bases aligning to TRBD2. The CDR3 length is 14 residues. V lost 6 bases and J lost 1; bases outside the gene matches: 4. This chain's CDR3 is CASSPTSGSYEQYF. The CDR3 coding sequence is TGTGCCAGCAGCCCGACTAGCGGATCCTACGAGCAGTACTTC.

This clonotype has ten or more counts. The genes are TRBV20-1 and TRBJ2-3; tentatively, D is TRBD2 (6 bases). The V end lost 1 base, the J end lost 0 bases, and 14 bases lay between the germline ends. CDR1 and CDR2 from the germline V gene are DFQATT and SNEGSKA (reference sequence). The CDR3 loop spans 16 amino acids. This CDR3 reads CSARGGVSGSTDTQYF. CDR3 DNA: TGCAGTGCTAGAGGCGGTGTTAGCGGAAGCACAGATACGCAGTATTTT.

V and J are TRBV6-1 and TRBJ2-3, with D perhaps matching TRBD1 (8 bases). V was shortened by 5 bases and J by 6 bases, with 18 bases between the two germline ends. CDR3 length: 15 amino acids. Looked up from germline, CDR1 is MNHNS and CDR2 is SASEGT. This CDR3 reads CASSQQGGVGDTQYF. In DNA, the CDR3 is TGTGCCAGCAGTCAACAGGGGGGGGTTGGGGATACGCAGTATTTT.

This chain joins TRBV12-3 or TRBV12-4 and TRBJ2-5; TRBD1 matches 7 bases. V lost 2 bases to trimming and J lost 5 bases; unmatched junction nucleotides: 17. The CDR3 runs to 18 residues. This chain's CDR3 is CASSLSRSMTGFRETQYF. In nucleotides, the CDR3 is TGTGCCAGCAGTTTATCACGCTCGATGACAGGGTTTCGGGAGACCCAGTACTTC.

This clonotype was recorded at least ten times. The V gene is TRBV12-3 or TRBV12-4, the J gene TRBJ2-3; unclear D gene. The germline V and J ends were trimmed by 3 bases and 0 bases, with 7 bases remaining between them. The CDR3 spans 14 residues. In DNA, the CDR3 is TGTGCCAGCAGTTTCGGCGTAAGCACAGATACGCAGTATTTT. This codes for CASSFGVSTDTQYF.

This clonotype was observed a few times. Just one base apart from a much larger clone, this may be a read error. The rearrangement uses TRBV20-1 and TRBJ2-5; 7 bases align to TRBD2. Germline values: CDR1 DFQATT, CDR2 SNEGSKA (reference sequence). The CDR3 is made up of 13 amino acids. Unmatched junction bases numbered 4, after V lost 1 base and J lost 5 bases. The CDR3 DNA reads as TGCAGTGCTAGAGGGGGGGGATACGAGACCCAGTACTTC. Protein: CSARGGGYETQYF.

This clonotype was counted at least ten times. The CDR3 DNA sequence: TGTGCCAGCAGCTTAGCGCAACTCGGCCGCGAGACCCAGTACTTC. This sequence encodes CASSLAQLGRETQYF. The gene calls are TRBV7-2 and TRBJ2-5, with no clear D. V was shortened by 0 bases and J by 5 bases, with 13 bases between the two germline ends. In germline, CDR1 is SGHTA, CDR2 FQGNSA. This CDR3 has 15 residues.

This clonotype was seen ten or more times. This chain uses TRBV12-3 or TRBV12-4 with TRBJ1-1, with D maybe TRBD1 (5 bases). Trimming left V 2 bases short and J 11 bases short, with 15 bases between. There are 13 residues in the CDR3. The CDR3 DNA sequence: TGTGCCAGCAGTTTAAACATACAGGTTGCGGCTTTCTTT. Encoded protein: CASSLNIQVAAFF.

This clonotype was recorded many times. This chain joins TRBV9 and TRBJ2-1, with D maybe TRBD1 (6 bases). V shed 3 bases and J shed 5 bases, with 12 bases lying between them. This CDR3 comprises 14 residues. Germline assignment: CDR1 SGDLS and CDR2 YYNGEE. The CDR3 nucleotides are TGTGCCAGCAGCGCCACCGGACAGAACAATGAGCAGTTCTTC. Protein: CASSATGQNNEQFF. The variable domain in full, completed from reference TRBV9 and TRBJ2-1, reads DSGVTQTPKHLITATGQRVTLRCSPRSGDLSVYWYQQSLDQGLQFLIQYYNGEERAKGNILERFSAQQFPDLHSELNLSSLELGDSALYFCASSATGQNNEQFFGPGTRLTVL.

This clonotype was counted ten times or more. At one boundary the junction diverges from the germline segment, which might be a read error. The J gene is TRBJ2-1, the V gene TRBV30; 8 bases fit TRBD1. The CDR3 is made up of 15 amino acids. CDR1 and CDR2 (germline): GTSNPN, SVGIG (reference sequence). In DNA, the CDR3 is TGTGCCTGGAGTTCGTGCCAGGGGGCTTACAGTGAGCAGTTCTTC. This encodes CAWSSCQGAYSEQFF. The full variable domain, its missing parts supplied by reference TRBV30 and TRBJ2-1, is SQTIHQWPATLVQPVGSPLSLECTVEGTSNPNLYWYRQAAGRGLQLLFYSVGIGQISSEVPQNLSASRPQDRQFILSSKKLLLSDSGFYLCAWSSCQGAYSEQFFGPGTRLTVL.